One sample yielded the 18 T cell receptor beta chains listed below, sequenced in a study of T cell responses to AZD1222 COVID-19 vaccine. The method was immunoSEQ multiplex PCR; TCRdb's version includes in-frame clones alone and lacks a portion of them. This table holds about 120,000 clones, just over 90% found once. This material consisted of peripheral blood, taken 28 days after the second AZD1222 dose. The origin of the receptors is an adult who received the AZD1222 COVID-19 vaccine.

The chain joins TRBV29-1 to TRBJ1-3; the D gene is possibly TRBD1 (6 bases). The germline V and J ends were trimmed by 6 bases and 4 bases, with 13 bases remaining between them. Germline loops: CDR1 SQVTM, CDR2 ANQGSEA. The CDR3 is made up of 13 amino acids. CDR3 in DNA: TGCAGCGTAATAAGGACAGTGGGAAACACCATATATTTT. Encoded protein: CSVIRTVGNTIYF.

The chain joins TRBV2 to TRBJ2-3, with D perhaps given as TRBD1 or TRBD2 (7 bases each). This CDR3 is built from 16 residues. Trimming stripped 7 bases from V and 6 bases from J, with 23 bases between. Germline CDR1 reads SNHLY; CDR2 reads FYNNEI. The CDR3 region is CASTSPQGGSRDTQYF. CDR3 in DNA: TGTGCCAGCACGAGTCCCCAGGGGGGGAGTCGGGATACGCAGTATTTT.

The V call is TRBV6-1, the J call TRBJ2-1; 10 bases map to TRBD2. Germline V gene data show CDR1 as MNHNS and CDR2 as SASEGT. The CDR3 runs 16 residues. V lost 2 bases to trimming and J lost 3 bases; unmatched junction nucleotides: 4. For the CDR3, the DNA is TGTGCCAGCAGTGAATCACTAGCGGGATACTACAATGAGCAGTTCTTC. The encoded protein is CASSESLAGYYNEQFF.

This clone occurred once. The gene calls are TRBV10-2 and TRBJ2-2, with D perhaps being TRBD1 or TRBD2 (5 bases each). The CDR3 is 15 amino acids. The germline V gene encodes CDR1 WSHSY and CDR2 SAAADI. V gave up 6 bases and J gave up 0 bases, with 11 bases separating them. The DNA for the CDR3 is TGCGCCAGCAGAGGGGACCCGACGAACACCGGGGAGCTGTTTTTT. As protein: CASRGDPTNTGELFF.

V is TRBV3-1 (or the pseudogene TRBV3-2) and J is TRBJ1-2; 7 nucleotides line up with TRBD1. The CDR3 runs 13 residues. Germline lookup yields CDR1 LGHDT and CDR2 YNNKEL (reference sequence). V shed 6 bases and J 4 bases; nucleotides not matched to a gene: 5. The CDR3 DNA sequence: TGTGCCAGCAGTCTGGGACAGTCCTATGGCTACACCTTC. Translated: CASSLGQSYGYTF.

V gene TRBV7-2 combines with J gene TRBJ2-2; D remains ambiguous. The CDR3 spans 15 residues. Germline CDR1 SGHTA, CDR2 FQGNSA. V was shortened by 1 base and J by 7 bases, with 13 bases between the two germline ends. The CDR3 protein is CASSLGRAVDGELFF. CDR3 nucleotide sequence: TGTGCCAGCAGCTTAGGGCGCGCAGTAGACGGGGAGCTGTTTTTT.

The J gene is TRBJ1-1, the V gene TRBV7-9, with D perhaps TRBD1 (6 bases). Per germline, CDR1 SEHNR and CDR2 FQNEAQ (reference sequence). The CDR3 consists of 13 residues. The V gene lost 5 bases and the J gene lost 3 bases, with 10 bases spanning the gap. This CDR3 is CASSKTGDTEAFF. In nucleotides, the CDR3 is TGTGCCAGCAGCAAGACAGGTGACACTGAAGCTTTCTTT.

CDR3 DNA sequence: TGTGCCAGCAGCTTAGCCGGGTTTCAGCCCCAGCATTTT. Translated: CASSLAGFQPQHF. This chain connects TRBV7-2 to TRBJ1-5; D is unclear. This CDR3 is 13 amino acids long. V was cut by 0 bases and J by 6 bases, with 6 bases left in between. CDR1 and CDR2 from the germline V gene are SGHTA and FQGNSA.

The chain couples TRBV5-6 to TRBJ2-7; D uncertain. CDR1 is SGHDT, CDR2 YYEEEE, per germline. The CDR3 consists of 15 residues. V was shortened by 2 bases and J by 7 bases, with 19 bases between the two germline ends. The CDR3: CASSFVSSVVWEQYF. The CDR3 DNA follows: TGTGCCAGCAGCTTCGTATCGTCCGTAGTGTGGGAGCAGTACTTC.

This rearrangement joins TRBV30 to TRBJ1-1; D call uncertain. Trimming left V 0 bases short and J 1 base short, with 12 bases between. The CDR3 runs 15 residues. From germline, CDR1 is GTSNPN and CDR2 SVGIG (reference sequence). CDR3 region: CAWSVPGVPNTEAFF. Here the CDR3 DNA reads TGTGCCTGGAGTGTACCTGGTGTCCCGAACACTGAAGCTTTCTTT.

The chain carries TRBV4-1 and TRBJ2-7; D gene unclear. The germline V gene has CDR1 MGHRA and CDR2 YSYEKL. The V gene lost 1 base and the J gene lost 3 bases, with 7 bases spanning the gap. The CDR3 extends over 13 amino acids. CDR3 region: CASSQVGNYEQYF. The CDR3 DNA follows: TGCGCCAGCAGCCAAGTGGGGAACTACGAGCAGTACTTC.

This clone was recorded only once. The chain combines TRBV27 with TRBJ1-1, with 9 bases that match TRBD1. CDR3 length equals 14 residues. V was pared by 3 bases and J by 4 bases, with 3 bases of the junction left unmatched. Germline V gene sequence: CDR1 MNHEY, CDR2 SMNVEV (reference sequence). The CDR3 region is CASSFGTGRTEAFF. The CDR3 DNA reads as TGTGCCAGCAGTTTCGGGACAGGGCGCACTGAAGCTTTCTTT.

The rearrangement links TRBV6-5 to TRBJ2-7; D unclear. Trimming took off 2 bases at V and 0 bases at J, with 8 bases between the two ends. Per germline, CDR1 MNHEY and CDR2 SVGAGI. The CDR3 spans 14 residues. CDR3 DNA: TGTGCCAGCAGTTACGTCCTCAGCTCCTACGAGCAGTACTTC. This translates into CASSYVLSSYEQYF.

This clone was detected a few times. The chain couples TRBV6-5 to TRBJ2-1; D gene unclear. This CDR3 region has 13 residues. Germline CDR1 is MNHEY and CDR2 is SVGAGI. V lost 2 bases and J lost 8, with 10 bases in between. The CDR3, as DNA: TGTGCCAGCAGTTACACTACCTCGTATGAGCAGTTCTTC. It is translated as CASSYTTSYEQFF.

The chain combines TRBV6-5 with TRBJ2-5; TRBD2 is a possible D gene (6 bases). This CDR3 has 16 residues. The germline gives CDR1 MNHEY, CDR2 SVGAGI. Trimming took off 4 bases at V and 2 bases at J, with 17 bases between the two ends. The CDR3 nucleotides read TGTGCCAGCAGTTCGCAACCTCCGGCGGGGCAAGAGACCCAGTACTTC. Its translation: CASSSQPPAGQETQYF.

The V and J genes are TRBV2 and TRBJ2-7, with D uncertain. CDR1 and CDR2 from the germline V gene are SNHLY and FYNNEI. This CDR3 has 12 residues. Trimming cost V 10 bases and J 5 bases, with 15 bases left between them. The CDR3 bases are TGTGCCACCCATGTAAACGCGGACGAGCAGTACTTC. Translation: CATHVNADEQYF.

The CDR3 loop is CASGDGSNQPQHF. In DNA form, the CDR3 reads TGTGCCTCTGGGGACGGCAGCAATCAGCCCCAGCATTTT. V is TRBV30 and J is TRBJ1-5; possibly TRBD1 for D (5 bases). This CDR3 region has 13 residues. V was shortened by 7 bases and J by 1 base, with 11 bases between the two germline ends. Germline V gene sequence: CDR1 GTSNPN, CDR2 SVGIG (reference sequence).

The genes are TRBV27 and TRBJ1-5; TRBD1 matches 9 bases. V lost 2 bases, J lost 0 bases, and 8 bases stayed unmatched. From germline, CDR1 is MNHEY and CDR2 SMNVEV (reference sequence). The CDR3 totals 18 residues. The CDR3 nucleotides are TGTGCCAGCAGTTTAAGCCGGGACAGGGCATTTAGCAATCAGCCCCAGCATTTT. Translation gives CASSLSRDRAFSNQPQHF.